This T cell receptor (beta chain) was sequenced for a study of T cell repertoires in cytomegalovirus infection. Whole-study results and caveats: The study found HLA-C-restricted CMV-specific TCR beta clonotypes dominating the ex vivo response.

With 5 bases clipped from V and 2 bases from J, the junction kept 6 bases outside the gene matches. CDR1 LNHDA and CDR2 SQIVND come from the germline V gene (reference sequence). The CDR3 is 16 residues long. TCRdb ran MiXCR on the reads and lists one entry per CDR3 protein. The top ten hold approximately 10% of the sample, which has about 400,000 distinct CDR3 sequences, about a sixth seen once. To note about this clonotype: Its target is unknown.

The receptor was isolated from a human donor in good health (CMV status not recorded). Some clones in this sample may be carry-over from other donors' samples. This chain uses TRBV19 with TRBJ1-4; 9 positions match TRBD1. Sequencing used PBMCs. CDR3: CASSPYRGPTNEKLFF. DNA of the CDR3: TGTGCCAGTAGTCCCTACAGGGGGCCGACTAATGAAAAACTGTTTTTT.